Shown below are 25 T cell receptor beta chains from a single sample sequenced in a study of vaccination and CD4 T cells after COVID-19. The Oncomine TCR Beta short-read assay was what sequenced the DNA obtained from cultured CD4+ T cells. TCRdb called the PCR reads again in MiXCR, with one record for every CDR3 protein. The profile shows fewer than 18,000 distinct CDR3 sequences, about 53% of them singletons. These receptors are not linked to any known antigen. Treatment denoted: roughly 10-day PBMC culture with coronavirus spike peptide pools or control peptides (ViraFEST assay). Specimen: CD4+ T cells from blood, cultured in vitro. The receptors here all came from a human donor who had recovered from COVID-19.

The rearrangement uses TRBV27 and TRBJ2-7, with 8 nucleotides matching TRBD1. The V gene's germline CDR1 is MNHEY and CDR2 SMNVEV (reference sequence). V lost 6 bases, J lost 1 base, and 8 bases stayed unmatched. The CDR3 contains 15 residues. The CDR3: CASRLTTGASYEQYF. The CDR3 nucleotides read TGTGCCAGCAGATTAACGACAGGGGCTTCCTACGAGCAGTACTTC.

The sample holds a few counts of this clonotype. J is TRBJ1-2 and V is TRBV2; D not certain. V lost 4 bases, J lost 4 bases, and 7 bases lay in between. The germline gives CDR1 SNHLY, CDR2 FYNNEI. The CDR3 spans 12 residues. CDR3 bases: TGTGCCAGCAGTGCCTCTTTCTATGGCTACACCTTC. Amino acid sequence: CASSASFYGYTF. The full variable domain, in which reference TRBV2 and TRBJ1-2 provide the parts outside the CDR3, is EPEVTQTPSHQVTQMGQEVILRCVPISNHLYFYWYRQILGQKVEFLVSFYNNEISEKSEIFDDQFSVERPDGSNFTLKIRSTKLEDSAMYFCASSASFYGYTFGSGTRLTVV.

The chain joins TRBV7-6 to TRBJ1-3; no firm D call. The CDR3 sequence is 16 residues long. Per the germline V gene, CDR1 is SGHVS and CDR2 is FNYEAQ. The V gene lost 0 bases and the J gene lost 2 bases, with 11 bases spanning the gap. CDR3 coding DNA: TGTGCCAGCAGCTTAGCCAGGCGCTACACTGGAAACACCATATATTTT. Protein product: CASSLARRYTGNTIYF.

This clonotype came up a few times. The chain has TRBV6-1 and TRBJ1-5; D is unresolved. The CDR3 spans 13 residues. Germline CDR1 and CDR2: MNHNS and SASEGT. V shed 1 base and J shed 5 bases, with 6 bases lying between them. CDR3 protein: CASSEGRYQPQHF. CDR3 DNA sequence: TGTGCCAGCAGTGAAGGGCGATATCAGCCCCAGCATTTT.

The rearrangement links TRBV20-1 to TRBJ2-5; 8 bases line up with TRBD1. Germline CDR1 reads DFQATT; CDR2 reads SNEGSKA (reference sequence). The length of the CDR3 is 13 residues. V was clipped by 5 bases and J by 4 bases; unmatched bases: 6. CDR3 DNA sequence: TGCAGTGCTGACGAAGACAGGGGAGAGACCCAGTACTTC. Translation gives CSADEDRGETQYF.

The table lists this clonotype with a few counts. The chain employs TRBV19 and TRBJ2-5, with 8 bases identical to TRBD1. V dropped 5 bases and J dropped 5; count of bases not matched to a gene: 7. This CDR3 is built from 14 residues. CDR1 is LNHDA and CDR2 is SQIVND in the germline V gene (reference sequence). DNA of the CDR3: TGTGCCAGTAGTGCTAGACAGGGGAGGGAGACCCAGTACTTC. Its translation is CASSARQGRETQYF.

The chain is built from TRBV28 and TRBJ1-5; D gene unclear. The CDR3 totals 12 residues. Trimming took off 6 bases at V and 4 bases at J, with 7 bases between the two ends. The germline V gene has CDR1 MDHEN and CDR2 SYDVKM. CDR3 sequence reads: CASRNLNQPQHF. CDR3 in DNA: TGTGCCAGCAGGAATCTTAATCAGCCCCAGCATTTT.

The gene calls are TRBV6-4 and TRBJ1-6; perhaps TRBD1 as D (5 bases). The CDR3 has 13 residues. Germline CDR1 is MRHNA and CDR2 is SNTAGT. V was pared by 5 bases and J by 7 bases, with 9 bases between. Here the CDR3 reads CASSTGGNSPLHF. For the CDR3, the DNA is TGTGCCAGCAGTACAGGAGGAAATTCACCCCTCCACTTT.

The chain joins TRBV6-2 or TRBV6-3 to TRBJ1-1, with D uncertain. V dropped 6 bases and J dropped 0 bases, with 14 bases sitting between them. The CDR3 consists of 15 residues. Per the germline V gene, CDR1 is MNHEY and CDR2 is SVGEGT. The CDR3 protein is CASRPGYRVNTEAFF. As DNA, the CDR3 is TGTGCCAGCAGGCCGGGGTATCGCGTGAACACTGAAGCTTTCTTT.

Relative to its sample, this clonotype is medium-sized. This sequence joins TRBV7-9 and TRBJ1-6; 8 bases fit TRBD1. CDR3 size: 15 residues. The junction had 10 bases not matched to a gene; V was cut back by 5 bases and J by 10 bases. In germline, CDR1 is SEHNR, CDR2 FQNEAQ (reference sequence). The CDR3 nucleotides read TGTGCCAGCAGCCCAGACAGGGGCTTCAACTCACCCCTCCACTTT. Amino acids: CASSPDRGFNSPLHF.

Notes on this clonotype: A much larger clonotype is one base distant, so this may be a read error. The chain employs TRBV19 and TRBJ2-5; either TRBD1 or TRBD2 may supply D (5 bases each). The CDR3 is 16 residues long. CDR1 LNHDA and CDR2 SQIVND come from the germline V gene (reference sequence). V was trimmed by 5 bases and J by 5 bases, leaving 21 bases between them. CDR3 sequence: CASSGGPVFAGETQYF. The DNA for the CDR3 is TGTGCCAGTAGTGGGGGACCAGTATTCGCCGGGGAGACCCAGTACTTC.

This clonotype was counted a single time. The chain is built from TRBV12-3 or TRBV12-4 and TRBJ2-7; TRBD1 matches at 11 bases. There are 16 residues in the CDR3. The V and J ends lost 6 bases and 0 bases, in that order; junction bases with no gene match: 7. The CDR3 nucleotides are TGTGCCAGCAGCTCTTGGGACAGGGGGTTCTCCTACGAGCAGTACTTC. Protein product: CASSSWDRGFSYEQYF.

Details on this clonotype: A read error may produce the germline difference seen at one junction end. CDR3 sequence: CASSAGGQWETQYF. In DNA, the CDR3 is TGTGCCAGCAGTGCGGGGGGGCAGTGGGAGACACAGTACTTC. The chain links TRBV2 to TRBJ2-5, with 8 bases fitting TRBD2. CDR1 and CDR2 (germline): SNHLY, FYNNEI. This CDR3 is 14 amino acids long.

The chain carries TRBV11-2 and TRBJ1-1; 9 bases are a match to TRBD1. After removal of 4 bases from V and 1 base from J, the junction contained 4 bases not matched to a gene. Looked up from germline, CDR1 is SGHAT and CDR2 is FQNNGV. The CDR3 consists of 15 residues. CDR3 loop: CASSWRTGANTEAFF. In nucleotides, the CDR3 is TGTGCCAGCAGCTGGCGGACAGGGGCGAACACTGAAGCTTTCTTT.

The V gene is TRBV7-8, the J gene TRBJ2-5, with D perhaps TRBD2 (6 bases). Germline V gene data show CDR1 as SGHVS and CDR2 as FQNEAQ. V lost 5 bases and J 0 bases, leaving 10 bases between the germline ends. The length of the CDR3 is 14 residues. In DNA form, the CDR3 reads TGTGCCAGCAGCCCAGGGAGGTACCAAGAGACCCAGTACTTC. Translated: CASSPGRYQETQYF.

This clonotype was recorded once. The chain combines TRBV6-1 with TRBJ2-1, with TRBD2 matching 9 bases. The CDR3 sequence is 15 residues long. The V gene's germline CDR1 is MNHNS and CDR2 SASEGT. Unmatched junction bases numbered 5, after V lost 6 bases and J lost 2 bases. Written as DNA, the CDR3 is TGTGCCAGCAGCCAACCTAGCGGGACCTACAATGAGCAGTTCTTC. It is translated as CASSQPSGTYNEQFF.

Only a few counts were recorded for this clonotype. The V call is TRBV21-1, the J call TRBJ2-5; TRBD1 was called by the table and not checked on the DNA. TRBV21-1 has pseudogene status. There are 15 residues in the CDR3. The DNA of the CDR3 is TGTGCCAGCAGCAACCCGGGGTCCTATGAAGAGACCCAGTACTTC. This encodes CASSNPGSYEETQYF.

This clonotype turned up a few times. V is TRBV21-1 and J is TRBJ2-7. TRBV21-1 is reported as a pseudogene. This CDR3 contains 15 residues. In DNA form, the CDR3 reads TGTGCCAGCAGCAAAGTACGGTTTGACGGATACGAGCAGTACTTC. It yields the protein CASSKVRFDGYEQYF.

V and J are TRBV6-5 and TRBJ2-4; the D gene is possibly TRBD1 (6 bases). Germline lookup yields CDR1 MNHEY and CDR2 SVGAGI. V shed 0 bases and J shed 8 bases, with 14 bases lying between them. This CDR3 is 15 amino acids long. The CDR3 nucleotides read TGTGCCAGCAGTTACTCGAGCACCCCAGGGGACATTCAGTACTTC. Translation gives CASSYSSTPGDIQYF.

The chain combines TRBV11-1 with TRBJ2-7; D gene unclear. The CDR3 consists of 11 residues. Germline V lookup: CDR1 SGHAT, CDR2 FQDESV (reference sequence). Trimming removed 1 base from V and 6 bases from J, with 4 bases in between. Written as DNA, the CDR3 is TGTGCCAGCAGCTTAGGTTTCGAGCAGTACTTC. As protein: CASSLGFEQYF.

The chain uses TRBV7-9 and TRBJ2-7; D call uncertain. The V and J ends lost 5 bases and 7 bases respectively, with 15 bases between them. The CDR3 is 13 amino acids. In germline, CDR1 is SEHNR, CDR2 FQNEAQ (reference sequence). The CDR3 reads CASSDSGLWEQYF. Here the CDR3 DNA reads TGTGCCAGCAGCGACTCTGGTCTTTGGGAGCAGTACTTC.

The genes are TRBV30 and TRBJ1-6; D unresolved. V was shortened by 0 bases and J by 7 bases, with 7 bases between the two germline ends. CDR3 length equals 13 residues. Germline CDR1 and CDR2: GTSNPN and SVGIG (reference sequence). CDR3 sequence (DNA): TGTGCCTGGAGTGTAGGGCAGAATTCACCCCTCCACTTT. As protein: CAWSVGQNSPLHF.

This chain links TRBV15 with TRBJ1-4; 7 positions agree with TRBD1. This CDR3 is built from 14 residues. The V gene's germline CDR1 is LNHNV and CDR2 YYDKDF (reference sequence). V was pared by 1 base and J by 10 bases, with 6 bases of the junction left unmatched. The DNA of the CDR3 is TGTGCCACCAGCAGAGCGGGACAGTGGGCAAAACTGTTTTTT. Encoded protein: CATSRAGQWAKLFF. The full variable domain, in which reference TRBV15 and TRBJ1-4 provide the parts outside the CDR3, is DAMVIQNPRYQVTQFGKPVTLSCSQTLNHNVMYWYQQKSSQAPKLLFHYYDKDFNNEADTPDNFQSRRPNTSFCFLDIRSPGLGDTAMYLCATSRAGQWAKLFFGSGTQLSVL.

The table lists this clonotype with a few counts. Here the CDR3 DNA reads TGTGCCATCAGTGACCCTGACAGGGCTAGGTATGGCTACACCTTC. It specifies CAISDPDRARYGYTF. This chain connects TRBV10-3 to TRBJ1-2; TRBD1 matches 7 bases. The CDR3 length is 15 residues. From germline, CDR1 is ENHRY and CDR2 SYGVKD. V lost 3 bases to trimming and J lost 5 bases; unmatched junction nucleotides: 9.

Written as DNA, the CDR3 is TGCGCCAGCAGCCAGGGCGGTACCGTGAACACTGAAGCTTTCTTT. This sequence encodes CASSQGGTVNTEAFF. The gene calls are TRBV5-1 and TRBJ1-1; D possibly corresponds to TRBD1 (5 bases). Germline V CDR1 and CDR2: SGHRS, YFSETQ. CDR3 length equals 15 residues. V was pared by 4 bases and J by 0 bases, with 13 bases between.